Shown below are 15 T cell receptor beta chains from a single sample sequenced in a study of graft-versus-host responses after intestinal transplantation. The data were produced by immunoSEQ multiplex PCR, yet TCRdb's version contains in-frame clones alone and is incomplete. The repertoire holds 45,000 to 60,000 clones, with over 90% as singletons. No cognate antigen is known for these TCRs. Sequencing used unstimulated CD4+ T cells sorted from spleen or lymph node cells, obtained before transplant. The origin of the receptors is a human donor who was the organ donor for an intestinal transplant.

This clone occurred once. The CDR3 protein is CASSRRTGYEQYF. The CDR3 DNA reads as TGTGCCAGCAGCCGCCGGACAGGGTACGAGCAGTACTTC. The genes are TRBV6-1 and TRBJ2-7, with 8 bases fitting TRBD1. Per germline, CDR1 MNHNS and CDR2 SASEGT. V was clipped by 6 bases and J by 4 bases; unmatched bases: 5. This CDR3 spans 13 amino acids.

V is TRBV10-1 and J is TRBJ2-7; TRBD1 aligns across 7 bases. This CDR3 is built from 14 residues. V shed 2 bases, J shed 0 bases, and the junction held 1 base outside the gene matches. The V gene's germline CDR1 is WNHNN and CDR2 SYGVQD (reference sequence). The CDR3 DNA is TGCGCCAGCAGTGAGGCAGGGGGCTCCTACGAGCAGTACTTC. Protein: CASSEAGGSYEQYF.

This clone was counted only a few times. This chain links TRBV7-9 with TRBJ2-5; 10 bases are a match to TRBD1. CDR3 length: 16 residues. CDR1 SEHNR and CDR2 FQNEAQ come from the germline V gene (reference sequence). V lost 1 base to trimming and J lost 4 bases; unmatched junction nucleotides: 6. In nucleotides, the CDR3 is TGTGCCAGCAGCTTAGGGGACAGGGGAGAGGGAGAGACCCAGTACTTC. Protein: CASSLGDRGEGETQYF.

The chain carries TRBV5-1 and TRBJ2-3, with 11 bases that match TRBD2. This CDR3 has 17 residues. J lost 3 bases, V lost 4 bases, and 10 bases had no gene match. Germline V gives CDR1 SGHRS, CDR2 YFSETQ. In DNA, the CDR3 is TGCGCCAGCAGCCCTCTTAGACTAGCGGGAAGGACAGATACGCAGTATTTT. Amino acid sequence: CASSPLRLAGRTDTQYF.

The J gene is TRBJ2-3, the V gene TRBV4-2; TRBD2 agrees at 9 bases. J gave up 0 bases and V 4 bases, and 2 bases lay outside the gene matches. Germline V lookup: CDR1 LGHNA, CDR2 YNFKEQ. The CDR3 consists of 15 residues. The CDR3 DNA reads TGTGCCAGCAGCCCTAGCGGGGAAAGCACAGATACGCAGTATTTT. This translates into CASSPSGESTDTQYF.

This clone was counted once. This chain links TRBV2 with TRBJ1-5; perhaps TRBD1 as D (6 bases). The germline V gene has CDR1 SNHLY and CDR2 FYNNEI. This CDR3 spans 13 amino acids. V lost 7 bases and J 1 base, leaving 8 bases between the germline ends. This CDR3 is CASTGQSNQPQHF. In DNA form, the CDR3 reads TGTGCCAGCACCGGACAGAGCAATCAGCCCCAGCATTTT.

The rearrangement joins TRBV19 to TRBJ1-5; maybe TRBD1 (5 bases). CDR3 length equals 15 residues. Trimming shortened V by 6 bases and J by 5 bases, and 17 bases separated the two germline ends. Germline V gene sequence: CDR1 LNHDA, CDR2 SQIVND (reference sequence). The CDR3 spells CASSHGHIRDQPQHF. DNA of the CDR3: TGTGCCAGTAGCCACGGACATATTCGGGATCAGCCCCAGCATTTT.

This sequence joins TRBV30 and TRBJ2-5; 15 bases fit TRBD2. CDR1 and CDR2 (germline): GTSNPN, SVGIG (reference sequence). This CDR3 is 15 amino acids long. The V and J ends lost 5 bases and 2 bases, in that order; junction bases with no gene match: 3. CDR3 protein: CAWGTSGRTQETQYF. CDR3 sequence (DNA): TGTGCCTGGGGGACTAGCGGGAGGACGCAAGAGACCCAGTACTTC.

This chain uses TRBV27 with TRBJ1-5; D is undetermined. CDR1 MNHEY and CDR2 SMNVEV come from the germline V gene (reference sequence). The CDR3 has 17 residues. V lost 8 bases and J 0 bases, leaving 20 bases between the germline ends. Here the CDR3 reads CASRRWAGTYSNQPQHF. DNA of the CDR3: TGTGCCAGCCGAAGGTGGGCAGGAACCTATAGCAATCAGCCCCAGCATTTT.

The V gene is TRBV27, the J gene TRBJ2-7, with 10 bases aligning to TRBD2. V shed 5 bases and J 0 bases; nucleotides not matched to a gene: 4. The CDR3 consists of 15 residues. Looked up from germline, CDR1 is MNHEY and CDR2 is SMNVEV (reference sequence). CDR3 region: CASSTSSGSSYEQYF. Written as DNA, the CDR3 is TGTGCCAGCAGTACCTCTAGCGGGAGCTCCTACGAGCAGTACTTC.

This clone was seen just once. This chain links TRBV7-8 with TRBJ1-2; D remains unclear. V gave up 1 base and J gave up 4 bases, with 10 bases separating them. This CDR3 is built from 14 residues. Germline loops: CDR1 SGHVS, CDR2 FQNEAQ. CDR3 bases: TGTGCCAGCAGCTTAGGTTTGGGCGCCTATGGCTACACCTTC. Translation: CASSLGLGAYGYTF.

This chain connects TRBV9 to TRBJ2-2; unclear D gene. Per germline, CDR1 SGDLS and CDR2 YYNGEE. The CDR3 extends over 16 amino acids. V lost 0 bases and J 4 bases, leaving 13 bases between the germline ends. In nucleotides, the CDR3 is TGTGCCAGCAGCGTAGGGGTAGCCAGGAGCACCGGGGAGCTGTTTTTT. This sequence encodes CASSVGVARSTGELFF.

The rearrangement uses TRBV10-3 and TRBJ2-1; 8 bases line up with TRBD2. This CDR3 contains 15 residues. Looked up from germline, CDR1 is ENHRY and CDR2 is SYGVKD. With V trimmed by 6 bases and J by 1 base, 5 bases remained unmatched. CDR3 sequence reads: CAISQAGVSYNEQFF. For the CDR3, the DNA is TGTGCCATCAGCCAAGCGGGAGTATCCTACAATGAGCAGTTCTTC.

The chain's CDR3 is CASSFGWGFSNQPQHF. The CDR3 bases are TGTGCCAGCAGTTTTGGATGGGGGTTTAGCAATCAGCCCCAGCATTTT. The V and J genes are TRBV28 and TRBJ1-5, with D possibly TRBD1 on 5 matching bases. Trimming took 3 bases from V and 0 from J, leaving 12 bases between them. Germline CDR1 MDHEN, CDR2 SYDVKM. The CDR3 length is 16 residues.

The J gene is TRBJ2-1, the V gene TRBV6-4, with TRBD2 matching over 10 bases. The ends lost 4 bases at V and 7 bases at J; junction bases unmatched: 4. CDR1 is MRHNA and CDR2 is SNTAGT in the germline V gene. The CDR3 has 14 residues. The CDR3 protein is CASSVAGGGNEQFF. The CDR3 region has the DNA TGTGCCAGCAGTGTAGCGGGAGGAGGAAATGAGCAGTTCTTC.